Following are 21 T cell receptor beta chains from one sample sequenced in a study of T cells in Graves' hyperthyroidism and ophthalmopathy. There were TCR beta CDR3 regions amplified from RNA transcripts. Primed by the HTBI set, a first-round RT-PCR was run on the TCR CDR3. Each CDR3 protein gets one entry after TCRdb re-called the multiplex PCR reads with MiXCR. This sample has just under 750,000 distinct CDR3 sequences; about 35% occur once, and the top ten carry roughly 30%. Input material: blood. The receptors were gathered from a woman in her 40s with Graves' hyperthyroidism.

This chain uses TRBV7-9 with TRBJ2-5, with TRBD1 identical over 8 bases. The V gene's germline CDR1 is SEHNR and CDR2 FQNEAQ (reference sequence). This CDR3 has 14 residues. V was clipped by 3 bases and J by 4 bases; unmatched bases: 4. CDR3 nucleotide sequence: TGTGCCAGCAGCTTTGAGACAGGGGCAGAGACCCAGTACTTC. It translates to CASSFETGAETQYF.

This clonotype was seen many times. The CDR3 sequence is CASSSVRAGRVGELFF. CDR3 nucleotides: TGTGCCAGCAGTTCGGTCCGGGCAGGGCGGGTCGGGGAGCTGTTTTTT. The rearrangement links TRBV12-3 or TRBV12-4 to TRBJ2-2; D may correspond to TRBD1 or TRBD2 (5 bases each). This CDR3 comprises 16 residues. Trimming stripped 4 bases from V and 7 bases from J, with 19 bases between.

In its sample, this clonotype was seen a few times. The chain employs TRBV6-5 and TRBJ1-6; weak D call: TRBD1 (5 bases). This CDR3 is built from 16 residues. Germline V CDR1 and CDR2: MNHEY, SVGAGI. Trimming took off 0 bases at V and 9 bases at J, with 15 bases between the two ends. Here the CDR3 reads CASSYSGEIVRSPLHF. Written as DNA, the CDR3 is TGTGCCAGCAGTTACTCGGGGGAAATCGTACGTTCACCCCTCCACTTT.

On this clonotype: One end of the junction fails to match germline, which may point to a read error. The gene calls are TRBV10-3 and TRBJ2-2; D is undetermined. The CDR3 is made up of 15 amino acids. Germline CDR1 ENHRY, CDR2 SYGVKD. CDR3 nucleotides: TGTGCCACCAGTGATGAGTGGAAAAGGGACGGGGAGCTGTTTTTT. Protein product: CATSDEWKRDGELFF.

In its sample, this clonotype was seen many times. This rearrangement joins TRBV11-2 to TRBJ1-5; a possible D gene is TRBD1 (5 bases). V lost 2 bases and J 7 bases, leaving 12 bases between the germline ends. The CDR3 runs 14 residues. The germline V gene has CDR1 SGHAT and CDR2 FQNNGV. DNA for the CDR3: TGTGCCAGCAGCTTATCGGGGGGTAGACAGCCCCAGCATTTT. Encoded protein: CASSLSGGRQPQHF. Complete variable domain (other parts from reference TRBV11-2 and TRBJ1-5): EAGVAQSPRYKIIEKRQSVAFWCNPISGHATLYWYQQILGQGPKLLIQFQNNGVVDDSQLPKDRFSAERLKGVDSTLKIQPAKLEDSAVYLCASSLSGGRQPQHFGDGTRLSIL.

This CDR3 reads CASSFQGANTGELFF. The CDR3, as DNA: TGTGCCAGCAGTTTTCAGGGGGCGAACACCGGGGAGCTGTTTTTT. The chain recombines TRBV12-3 or TRBV12-4 with TRBJ2-2; 7 bases fit TRBD1. Trimming took 3 bases from V and 0 from J; bases not matched to a gene: 1. CDR3 length: 15 amino acids.

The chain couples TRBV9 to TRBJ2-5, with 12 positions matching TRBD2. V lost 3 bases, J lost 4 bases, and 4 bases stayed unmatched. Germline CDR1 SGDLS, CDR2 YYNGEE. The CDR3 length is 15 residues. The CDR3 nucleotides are TGTGCCAGCAGCGCGGAGGGACTAGCGGGAGAGACCCAGTACTTC. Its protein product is CASSAEGLAGETQYF.

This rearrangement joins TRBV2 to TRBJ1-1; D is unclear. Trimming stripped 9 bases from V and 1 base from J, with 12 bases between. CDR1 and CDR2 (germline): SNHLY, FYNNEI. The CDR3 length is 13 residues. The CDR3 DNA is TGTGCCAGTAGTCACACCAAGAACACTGAAGCTTTCTTT. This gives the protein CASSHTKNTEAFF.

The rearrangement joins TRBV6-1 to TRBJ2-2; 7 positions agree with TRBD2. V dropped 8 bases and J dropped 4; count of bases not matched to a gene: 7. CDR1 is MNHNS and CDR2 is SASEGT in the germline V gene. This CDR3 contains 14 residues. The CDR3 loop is CASRGTIATGELFF. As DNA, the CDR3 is TGTGCCAGCCGAGGGACTATTGCCACCGGGGAGCTGTTTTTT.

CDR3 nucleotide sequence: TGCAGTGCTAGTCCGGGGGCGAACACCGGGGAGCTGTTTTTT. Protein sequence: CSASPGANTGELFF. V and J are TRBV20-1 and TRBJ2-2, with TRBD2 as a possible D gene (6 bases). V was shortened by 3 bases and J by 0 bases, with 8 bases between the two germline ends. The CDR3 totals 14 residues. CDR1 is DFQATT and CDR2 is SNEGSKA in the germline V gene (reference sequence).

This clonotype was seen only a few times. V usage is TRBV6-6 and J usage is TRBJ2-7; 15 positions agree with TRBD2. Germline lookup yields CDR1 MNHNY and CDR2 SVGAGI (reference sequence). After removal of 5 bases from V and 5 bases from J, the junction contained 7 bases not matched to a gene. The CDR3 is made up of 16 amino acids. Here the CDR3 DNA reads TGTGCCAGCAGTACCGGGACTAGCGGGAGGAACCACGAGCAGTACTTC. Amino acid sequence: CASSTGTSGRNHEQYF.

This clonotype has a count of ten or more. The CDR3 is CASSPGQDHNSPLHF. The DNA of the CDR3 is TGTGCCAGCAGCCCCGGACAGGATCATAATTCACCCCTCCACTTT. This chain connects TRBV12-3 or TRBV12-4 to TRBJ1-6, with 7 positions matching TRBD1. This CDR3 comprises 15 residues. Unmatched junction bases numbered 7, after V lost 6 bases and J lost 5 bases.

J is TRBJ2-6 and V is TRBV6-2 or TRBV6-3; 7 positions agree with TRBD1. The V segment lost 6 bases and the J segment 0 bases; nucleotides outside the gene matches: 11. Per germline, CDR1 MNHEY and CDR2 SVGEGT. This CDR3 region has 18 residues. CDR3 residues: CASSSAQGTPSGANVLTF. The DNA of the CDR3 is TGTGCCAGCAGCTCCGCACAGGGGACCCCCTCTGGGGCCAACGTCCTGACTTTC.

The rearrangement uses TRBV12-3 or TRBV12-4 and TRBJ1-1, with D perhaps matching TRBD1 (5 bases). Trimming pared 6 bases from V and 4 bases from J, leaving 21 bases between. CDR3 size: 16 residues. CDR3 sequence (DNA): TGTGCCAGCAGCCAAGTGGCAGGGAGGCTCCTCACTGAAGCTTTCTTT. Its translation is CASSQVAGRLLTEAFF.

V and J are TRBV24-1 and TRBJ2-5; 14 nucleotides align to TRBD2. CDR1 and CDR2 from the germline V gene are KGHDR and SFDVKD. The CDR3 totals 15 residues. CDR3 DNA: TGTGCTAGACTAGCGGGGGGGTCCCTCCAAGAGACCCAGTACTTC. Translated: CARLAGGSLQETQYF.

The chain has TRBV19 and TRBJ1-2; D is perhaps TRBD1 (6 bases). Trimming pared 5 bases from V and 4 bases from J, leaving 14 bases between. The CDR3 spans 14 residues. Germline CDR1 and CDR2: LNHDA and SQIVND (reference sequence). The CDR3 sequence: CASSAQPDSYGYTF. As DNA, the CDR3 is TGTGCCAGTAGTGCCCAACCGGACAGCTATGGCTACACCTTC.

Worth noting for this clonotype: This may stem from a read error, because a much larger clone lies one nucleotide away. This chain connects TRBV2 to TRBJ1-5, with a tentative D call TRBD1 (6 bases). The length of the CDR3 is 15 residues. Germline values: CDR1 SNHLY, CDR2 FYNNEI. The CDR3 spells CASSYYFRGNQPRHF. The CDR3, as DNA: TGTGCCAGCAGTTACTATTTCAGGGGAAATCAGCCCCGGCATTTT.

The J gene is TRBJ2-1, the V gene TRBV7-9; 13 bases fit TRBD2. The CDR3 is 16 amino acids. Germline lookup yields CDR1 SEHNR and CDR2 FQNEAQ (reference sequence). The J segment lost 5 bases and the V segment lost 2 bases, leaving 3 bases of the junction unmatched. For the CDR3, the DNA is TGTGCCAGCAGCTTATCGGGACTAGCGGGGAACAATGAGCAGTTCTTC. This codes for CASSLSGLAGNNEQFF.

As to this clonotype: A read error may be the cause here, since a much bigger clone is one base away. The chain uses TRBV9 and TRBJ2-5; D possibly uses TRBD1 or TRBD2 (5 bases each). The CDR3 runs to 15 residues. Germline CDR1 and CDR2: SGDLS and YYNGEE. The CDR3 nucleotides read TGTGCCAGCAGCGATGGGGGAAAGGACGGAGAGACCCAGTGCTTC. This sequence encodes CASSDGGKDGETQCF.

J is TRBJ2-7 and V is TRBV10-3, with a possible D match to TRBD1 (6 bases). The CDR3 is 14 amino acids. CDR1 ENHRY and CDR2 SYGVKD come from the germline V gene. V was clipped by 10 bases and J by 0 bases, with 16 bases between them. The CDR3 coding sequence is TGTGCCAAGCGGACGGGACAAAACTCCTACGAGCAGTACTTC. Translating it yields CAKRTGQNSYEQYF.

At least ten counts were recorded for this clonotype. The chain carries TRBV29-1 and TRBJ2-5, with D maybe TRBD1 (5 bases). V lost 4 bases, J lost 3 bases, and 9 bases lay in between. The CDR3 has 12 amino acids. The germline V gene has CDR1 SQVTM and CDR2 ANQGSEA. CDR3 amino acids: CSVAIGEETQYF. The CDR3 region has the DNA TGCAGCGTTGCGATAGGGGAAGAGACCCAGTACTTC.